This is a list of T cell receptor beta chains from one sample in a study of blood T cell repertoires in COVID-19. Clones were sequenced by immunoSEQ multiplex PCR, and TCRdb holds only the in-frame ones, with some missing. The sample carries about 210,000 clones, about four fifths recorded once. The sample taken for sequencing was peripheral blood. These receptor sequences come from a woman in her 50s with active or convalescent COVID-19. Each CDR3 is given with its conserved first and last residue. Each record gives: CDR3 protein, V gene, D gene, J gene. D genes are given only for firm matches.

CDR3: CASSDSFSGSGTDTQYF; V: TRBV6-4; D: TRBD2; J: TRBJ2-3
CDR3: CASSTGLAGGVGGELFF; V: TRBV19; D: TRBD2; J: TRBJ2-2
CDR3: CASSDSAENNEQFF; V: TRBV6-4; D: -; J: TRBJ2-1
CDR3: CASSLQTGRAFF; V: TRBV7-9; D: TRBD1; J: TRBJ1-1
CDR3: CASSPRQEPEKLFF; V: TRBV9; D: -; J: TRBJ1-4
CDR3: CASSYSSGGSVDTQYF; V: TRBV7-8; D: TRBD2; J: TRBJ2-3
CDR3: CASSHRDRQDTEAFF; V: TRBV19; D: TRBD1; J: TRBJ1-1
CDR3: CASSPRTGTNTEAFF; V: TRBV5-1; D: TRBD1; J: TRBJ1-1
CDR3: CASSLLSGANVLTF; V: TRBV3-1/TRBV3-2; D: -; J: TRBJ2-6
CDR3: CASSEPDRGPSDGYTF; V: TRBV25-1; D: TRBD1; J: TRBJ1-2
CDR3: CASSLYPSSGNTIYF; V: TRBV5-1; D: -; J: TRBJ1-3
CDR3: CASSRDTLSYEQYF; V: TRBV7-9; D: -; J: TRBJ2-7
CDR3: CASSYSTGGRAYEQYF; V: TRBV6-5; D: TRBD2; J: TRBJ2-7
CDR3: CASRDETGGNSPLHF; V: TRBV3-1/TRBV3-2; D: TRBD1; J: TRBJ1-6
CDR3: CASSSDSGEQFF; V: TRBV6-2/TRBV6-3; D: -; J: TRBJ2-1
CDR3: CASKREDRGGYGYTF; V: TRBV2; D: TRBD1; J: TRBJ1-2
CDR3: CASSLDRNTEAFF; V: TRBV2; D: -; J: TRBJ1-1
CDR3: CASRHGGEGDNQPQHF; V: TRBV28; D: -; J: TRBJ1-5
CDR3: CAISDKRGGHNEQFF; V: TRBV10-3; D: TRBD2; J: TRBJ2-1
CDR3: CASSPENTENTEAFF; V: TRBV14; D: -; J: TRBJ1-1
CDR3: CAWSTDSNTEAFF; V: TRBV30; D: -; J: TRBJ1-1
CDR3: CASSEGGRGYGYTF; V: TRBV6-1; D: -; J: TRBJ1-2
CDR3: CASSPRTGGGGETQYF; V: TRBV19; D: TRBD1; J: TRBJ2-5
CDR3: CASSLARAGPLPRQFF; V: TRBV5-4; D: -; J: TRBJ2-1
CDR3: CAISPDVTGNEQFF; V: TRBV10-3; D: TRBD1; J: TRBJ2-1
CDR3: CASSQDRTGGQNYEQYF; V: TRBV3-1/TRBV3-2; D: -; J: TRBJ2-7
CDR3: CAISESKMAGRNSPLHF; V: TRBV10-3; D: -; J: TRBJ1-6
CDR3: CASSLTGVRADTQYF; V: TRBV5-1; D: TRBD1; J: TRBJ2-3
CDR3: CATSRAVNEQFF; V: TRBV15; D: -; J: TRBJ2-1
CDR3: CASHYGTGRSNEQFF; V: TRBV19; D: TRBD1; J: TRBJ2-1
CDR3: CAWRGGGGYTF; V: TRBV30; D: -; J: TRBJ1-2
CDR3: CASREVADTQYF; V: TRBV6-5; D: -; J: TRBJ2-3
CDR3: CAISESRQAPGELFF; V: TRBV10-3; D: -; J: TRBJ2-2
CDR3: CASSLVPNQGNTIYF; V: TRBV5-1; D: -; J: TRBJ1-3
CDR3: CASSVVGGQATDTQYF; V: TRBV9; D: TRBD1; J: TRBJ2-3
CDR3: CASRSGTEAFF; V: TRBV2; D: -; J: TRBJ1-1
CDR3: CASSPHSGRANEQFF; V: TRBV3-1/TRBV3-2; D: TRBD2; J: TRBJ2-1
CDR3: CASSLVSQGALGGLFF; V: TRBV7-8; D: TRBD1; J: TRBJ1-4
CDR3: CASSSTGGNYGYTF; V: TRBV27; D: TRBD1; J: TRBJ1-2
CDR3: CAISESGGGTEAFF; V: TRBV10-3; D: -; J: TRBJ1-1
CDR3: CSANTAYEQYF; V: TRBV20-1; D: -; J: TRBJ2-7
CDR3: CASSLRDRGVIGSSYNSPLHF; V: TRBV5-1; D: TRBD1; J: TRBJ1-6
CDR3: CASSLSGGGYGYTF; V: TRBV27; D: -; J: TRBJ1-2
CDR3: CASSLQGEGQPQHF; V: TRBV2; D: TRBD1; J: TRBJ1-5
CDR3: CASSAPGVMAESIVDTQYF; V: TRBV5-1; D: -; J: TRBJ2-3
CDR3: CASSQRTSLGNEQFF; V: TRBV3-1/TRBV3-2; D: TRBD2; J: TRBJ2-1
CDR3: CASTGGQGIRLTQPQHF; V: TRBV19; D: TRBD1; J: TRBJ1-5
CDR3: CASSMQGLNTEAFF; V: TRBV19; D: -; J: TRBJ1-1
CDR3: CASSSGYGYTF; V: TRBV12-3/TRBV12-4; D: -; J: TRBJ1-2
CDR3: CASSSGQEINSPLHF; V: TRBV5-1; D: TRBD1; J: TRBJ1-6
CDR3: CASRPPGSTGELFF; V: TRBV28; D: -; J: TRBJ2-2
CDR3: CASSKSSGRAVFEQYF; V: TRBV5-1; D: TRBD2; J: TRBJ2-7
CDR3: CASMGGTGANVLTF; V: TRBV2; D: TRBD2; J: TRBJ2-6
CDR3: CASRGGRSTGELFF; V: TRBV19; D: -; J: TRBJ2-2
CDR3: CASSPRRGLPGTEAFF; V: TRBV18; D: -; J: TRBJ1-1
CDR3: CASSYGGTIYEQYF; V: TRBV6-5; D: -; J: TRBJ2-7